These 32 T cell receptor beta chains were sequenced from one sample in a study of cytomegalovirus exposure and HLA in healthy donors. PCR involved 60 Vbeta and 13 Jbeta primers. Assay: immunoSEQ multiplex PCR; the TCRdb copy retains only in-frame clones and omits some. The data contain about 170,000 clones, more than 75% of them singletons. The sequenced sample was PBMCs. Receptor source: a man in his thirties or forties in good health and CMV-seropositive.

V gene TRBV20-1 combines with J gene TRBJ2-2, with D unresolved. This CDR3 spans 11 amino acids. Germline-derived CDR1 and CDR2 are DFQATT and SNEGSKA (reference sequence). The V gene lost 5 bases and the J gene lost 2 bases, with 3 bases spanning the gap. The CDR3 loop is CSAVNTGELFF. CDR3 coding DNA: TGCAGTGCTGTAAACACCGGGGAGCTGTTTTTT.

The rearrangement uses TRBV10-3 and TRBJ2-1; 12 nucleotides align to TRBD2. The trim removed 2 bases at V and 9 bases at J, leaving 17 bases unmatched. Germline assignment: CDR1 ENHRY and CDR2 SYGVKD. The CDR3 covers 19 residues. Here the CDR3 DNA reads TGTGCCATCAGTGAGAACTCGCGGACTAGCGGGATCATCGGGGGTGAGCAGTTCTTC. Encoded protein: CAISENSRTSGIIGGEQFF.

This chain uses TRBV6-1 with TRBJ2-1; TRBD2 agrees at 8 bases. The CDR3 extends over 12 amino acids. Looked up from germline, CDR1 is MNHNS and CDR2 is SASEGT. Unmatched junction bases numbered 4, after V lost 9 bases and J lost 6 bases. CDR3 residues: CASHRGGNEQFF. The CDR3, as DNA: TGTGCCAGTCATCGGGGGGGCAATGAGCAGTTCTTC.

For this clone: One junction end disagrees with the germline gene, perhaps due to a read error. The chain uses TRBV7-9 and TRBJ1-2, with 8 bases matching TRBD1. CDR1 and CDR2 (germline): SEHNR, FQNEAQ (reference sequence). The CDR3 is 15 amino acids. The CDR3 sequence is CSSSSQGAGNYGYTF. Written as DNA, the CDR3 is TGTTCCAGCAGCTCTCAGGGGGCTGGTAACTATGGCTACACCTTC.

The V call is TRBV2, the J call TRBJ2-2; D gene uncertain. CDR1 is SNHLY, CDR2 FYNNEI, per germline. V lost 6 bases and J 0 bases, leaving 11 bases between the germline ends. This CDR3 is built from 15 residues. The DNA for the CDR3 is TGTGCCAGCAGACAAGAAAAATCGAACACCGGGGAGCTGTTTTTT. Protein product: CASRQEKSNTGELFF.

With respect to this clone: This sample also contains other DNA sequences that code for the same CDR3. The chain combines TRBV7-9 with TRBJ1-2; TRBD1 matches 9 bases. The CDR3 totals 15 residues. V lost 5 bases, J lost 8 bases, and 12 bases stayed unmatched. Germline CDR1 reads SEHNR; CDR2 reads FQNEAQ (reference sequence). The CDR3: CASSVLGDRDYGYTF. CDR3 nucleotides: TGTGCCAGCAGCGTCCTTGGGGACAGGGATTACGGCTACACCTTC.

CDR3 sequence (DNA): TGCGCCAGCAGCCAACAGGGGTATAATGAAAAACTGTTTTTT. It translates to CASSQQGYNEKLFF. The rearrangement joins TRBV5-1 to TRBJ1-4; the match to TRBD1 covers 7 bases. From germline, CDR1 is SGHRS and CDR2 YFSETQ. The CDR3 length is 14 residues. V was pared by 4 bases and J by 4 bases, with 4 bases of the junction left unmatched.

The J gene is TRBJ1-3, the V gene TRBV18, with 12 bases lining up with TRBD1. The CDR3 has 17 residues. With V trimmed by 2 bases and J by 2 bases, 4 bases remained unmatched. Germline V lookup: CDR1 KGHSH, CDR2 LQKENI. In DNA form, the CDR3 reads TGTGCCAGCTCACCAGGGACAGGGGGCTTCCCTGGAAACACCATATATTTT. Amino acid sequence: CASSPGTGGFPGNTIYF. Supplemented by reference TRBV18 and TRBJ1-3, the full variable domain reads NAGVMQNPRHLVRRRGQEARLRCSPMKGHSHVYWYRQLPEEGLKFMVYLQKENIIDESGMPKERFSAEFPKEGPSILRIQQVVRGDSAAYFCASSPGTGGFPGNTIYFGEGSWLTVV.

The chain links TRBV9 to TRBJ2-1, with a weak D call TRBD2 (5 bases). This CDR3 is 15 amino acids long. Germline CDR1 is SGDLS and CDR2 is YYNGEE. Trimming took off 2 bases at V and 0 bases at J, with 9 bases between the two ends. Here the CDR3 DNA reads TGTGCCAGCAGCGTTCGCGCGGGCTCCTACAATGAGCAGTTCTTC. Protein: CASSVRAGSYNEQFF. The whole variable domain, filled in from reference TRBV9 and TRBJ2-1, reads DSGVTQTPKHLITATGQRVTLRCSPRSGDLSVYWYQQSLDQGLQFLIQYYNGEERAKGNILERFSAQQFPDLHSELNLSSLELGDSALYFCASSVRAGSYNEQFFGPGTRLTVL.

The rearrangement uses TRBV5-3 and TRBJ2-1; a weak D match, TRBD2 (5 bases). TRBV5-3 is recorded as an ORF, its role being uncertain. V lost 2 bases and J 6 bases, leaving 24 bases between the germline ends. The CDR3 has 18 residues. The CDR3 reads CARSFKLGETLFFNEQFF. As DNA, the CDR3 is TGTGCCAGAAGCTTTAAACTAGGTGAGACTCTGTTTTTCAATGAGCAGTTCTTC.

V is TRBV5-4 and J is TRBJ1-2; TRBD1 matches 9 bases. The CDR3 totals 13 residues. The germline V gene encodes CDR1 SGHNT and CDR2 YYREEE (reference sequence). With V trimmed by 6 bases and J by 4 bases, 4 bases remained unmatched. CDR3 residues: CASKAGQGYGYTF. The CDR3, as DNA: TGTGCCAGCAAAGCGGGACAGGGCTATGGCTACACCTTC. Filled out from reference TRBV5-4 and TRBJ1-2, the complete variable domain reads ETGVTQSPTHLIKTRGQQVTLRCSSQSGHNTVSWYQQALGQGPQFIFQYYREEENGRGNFPPRFSGLQFPNYSSELNVNALELDDSALYLCASKAGQGYGYTFGSGTRLTVV.

The chain couples TRBV4-2 to TRBJ2-7; possible D gene TRBD2, 6 bases. V gave up 0 bases and J gave up 4 bases, with 19 bases separating them. CDR3 size: 17 residues. Germline V gene sequence: CDR1 LGHNA, CDR2 YNFKEQ. DNA for the CDR3: TGTGCCAGCAGCCAAGATGTTCGCGGGAATCTATGGTACGAGCAGTACTTC. This sequence encodes CASSQDVRGNLWYEQYF.

The V gene is TRBV5-1, the J gene TRBJ2-5; 10 nucleotides match TRBD2. V lost 0 bases and J lost 4; bases outside the gene matches: 3. This CDR3 has 15 residues. The germline V gene encodes CDR1 SGHRS and CDR2 YFSETQ. The CDR3 sequence: CASSLAASGRETQYF. As DNA, the CDR3 is TGCGCCAGCAGCTTGGCGGCTAGCGGGAGAGAGACCCAGTACTTC.

V usage is TRBV7-9 and J usage is TRBJ1-2, with 7 bases matching TRBD1. Germline V gene sequence: CDR1 SEHNR, CDR2 FQNEAQ (reference sequence). Unmatched junction bases numbered 14, after V lost 6 bases and J lost 4 bases. The CDR3 spans 16 residues. This CDR3 is CASSSGSGQLGYGYTF. The CDR3 DNA is TGTGCCAGCAGTTCCGGGTCGGGACAGTTGGGCTATGGCTACACCTTC.

The rearrangement joins TRBV11-2 to TRBJ2-7; 12 nucleotides line up with TRBD2. The germline V gene has CDR1 SGHAT and CDR2 FQNNGV. Trimming took 5 bases from V and 0 from J; bases not matched to a gene: 5. The CDR3 extends over 16 amino acids. Here the CDR3 reads CASSLAGGPSSYEQYF. The CDR3, as DNA: TGTGCCAGCAGCCTAGCGGGAGGGCCGAGCTCCTACGAGCAGTACTTC.

The genes are TRBV5-1 and TRBJ1-2; 7 bases line up with TRBD1. The germline V gene has CDR1 SGHRS and CDR2 YFSETQ. Trimming at V came to 4 bases and at J to 6 bases, leaving 6 bases not matched to a gene. This CDR3 comprises 13 residues. CDR3 sequence reads: CASSLTGSDGYTF. CDR3 nucleotide sequence: TGCGCCAGCAGCCTGACAGGGTCGGATGGCTACACCTTC. Together with reference TRBV5-1 and TRBJ1-2, the CDR3 gives the full variable domain: KAGVTQTPRYLIKTRGQQVTLSCSPISGHRSVSWYQQTPGQGLQFLFEYFSETQRNKGNFPGRFSGRQFSNSRSEMNVSTLELGDSALYLCASSLTGSDGYTFGSGTRLTVV.

The chain carries TRBV10-3 and TRBJ2-1; 10 bases line up with TRBD2. The junction had 6 bases not matched to a gene; V was cut back by 3 bases and J by 10 bases. Germline V lookup: CDR1 ENHRY, CDR2 SYGVKD. The CDR3 spans 14 residues. The CDR3 DNA is TGTGCCATCAGTGAACGCCTAGCGGGAGAGGAGCAGTTCTTC. This codes for CAISERLAGEEQFF.

The rearrangement uses TRBV29-1 and TRBJ1-1, with unresolved D. Trimming pared 6 bases from V and 7 bases from J, leaving 18 bases between. This CDR3 comprises 13 residues. CDR1 is SQVTM, CDR2 ANQGSEA, per germline. In DNA form, the CDR3 reads TGCAGCGTAGTGAATAAATTTCCAGGTGAAGCTTTCTTT. This gives the protein CSVVNKFPGEAFF. Full variable domain (outside the CDR3, taken from reference TRBV29-1 and TRBJ1-1): SAVISQKPSRDICQRGTSLTIQCQVDSQVTMMFWYRQQPGQSLTLIATANQGSEATYESGFVIDKFPISRPNLTFSTLTVSNMSPEDSSIYLCSVVNKFPGEAFFGQGTRLTVV.

The chain employs TRBV19 and TRBJ2-5; 8 bases are shared with TRBD2. With 3 bases clipped from V and 6 bases from J, the junction kept 6 bases outside the gene matches. The CDR3 is 14 amino acids. CDR1 and CDR2 (germline): LNHDA, SQIVND (reference sequence). CDR3 loop: CASSMSGGVKTQYF. In DNA, the CDR3 is TGTGCCAGTAGTATGAGCGGGGGCGTGAAGACCCAGTACTTC.

This chain joins TRBV6-5 and TRBJ2-1; D unresolved. Per the germline V gene, CDR1 is MNHEY and CDR2 is SVGAGI. The germline V and J ends were trimmed by 6 bases and 0 bases, with 6 bases remaining between them. The CDR3 totals 13 residues. CDR3 bases: TGTGCCAGCAGAGATAGCTCCTACAATGAGCAGTTCTTC. It specifies CASRDSSYNEQFF.

This chain links TRBV7-9 with TRBJ2-1; D is perhaps TRBD2 (7 bases). The CDR3 extends over 15 amino acids. V gave up 4 bases and J gave up 6 bases, with 16 bases separating them. Per germline, CDR1 SEHNR and CDR2 FQNEAQ (reference sequence). DNA of the CDR3: TGTGCCAGCAGCTGGGGGCGGGAGACAGTCAATGAGCAGTTCTTC. As protein: CASSWGRETVNEQFF.

This clone was counted between two and nine times. J is TRBJ2-5 and V is TRBV5-6, with 10 bases fitting TRBD1. This CDR3 is built from 16 residues. Losses at the gene ends were 0 bases for V and 7 bases for J; bases not matched to a gene: 9. Germline V CDR1 and CDR2: SGHDT, YYEEEE. This chain's CDR3 is CASSLVIGQGDGTQYF. The DNA of the CDR3 is TGTGCCAGCAGCTTGGTTATAGGACAGGGGGACGGGACCCAGTACTTC.

This CDR3 reads CASSTKIEATNEKLFF. The CDR3 nucleotides read TGTGCCAGCAGCACGAAAATAGAAGCAACTAATGAAAAACTGTTTTTT. The V and J genes are TRBV13 and TRBJ1-4; no reliable D call. CDR1 and CDR2 from the germline V gene are PRHDT and FYEKMQ (reference sequence). This CDR3 has 16 residues. Trimming removed 5 bases from V and 0 bases from J, with 13 bases in between. Variable domain in full (rest from reference TRBV13 and TRBJ1-4): AAGVIQSPRHLIKEKRETATLKCYPIPRHDTVYWYQQGPGQDPQFLISFYEKMQSDKGSIPDRFSAQQFSDYHSELNMSSLELGDSALYFCASSTKIEATNEKLFFGSGTQLSVL.

The chain combines TRBV7-2 with TRBJ2-1; D may be TRBD2 (6 bases). This CDR3 has 15 amino acids. Trimming stripped 3 bases from V and 8 bases from J, with 17 bases between. The germline V gene encodes CDR1 SGHTA and CDR2 FQGNSA. CDR3 in DNA: TGTGCCAGCAGCTTGTCGGGGGTGGGGATATATGAGCAGTTCTTC. Protein product: CASSLSGVGIYEQFF.

The chain employs TRBV6-1 and TRBJ2-7; 10 bases are a match to TRBD1. J was trimmed by 4 bases and V by 7 bases; bases with no gene match: 10. The V gene's germline CDR1 is MNHNS and CDR2 SASEGT. There are 15 residues in the CDR3. CDR3 coding DNA: TGTGCCAGCACCGGGACAGGGGCTTCATTTTACGAGCAGTACGTC. Protein: CASTGTGASFYEQYV.

V and J are TRBV5-8 and TRBJ2-1, with a weak D call TRBD2 (6 bases). V gave up 3 bases and J gave up 2 bases, with 12 bases separating them. Germline V gene lookup returns CDR1 SGHTS and CDR2 YDEGEE. This CDR3 is built from 15 residues. The CDR3 region has the DNA TGTGCCAGCAGCTCCGGGACTCGGACCTACAATGAGCAGTTCTTC. Translated, it gives CASSSGTRTYNEQFF.

As concerns this clone: Other DNA sequences within the sample encode an identical CDR3. The chain combines TRBV2 with TRBJ1-5, with 8 positions matching TRBD1. The CDR3 runs to 15 residues. Germline-derived CDR1 and CDR2 are SNHLY and FYNNEI. The ends lost 6 bases at V and 2 bases at J; junction bases unmatched: 6. The CDR3 region has the DNA TGTGCCAGCAGCGGACAGGGTATGGGCAATCAGCCCCAGCATTTT. Amino acids: CASSGQGMGNQPQHF.

CDR3 protein: CASSLNAGTTDTQYF. The CDR3 coding sequence is TGTGCCAGCAGCTTAAATGCGGGAACGACAGATACGCAGTATTTT. The J gene is TRBJ2-3, the V gene TRBV7-6; D might be TRBD2 (6 bases). The CDR3 runs 15 residues. Germline loops: CDR1 SGHVS, CDR2 FNYEAQ. Between the trimmed V and J ends, which lost 2 bases and 3 bases, there was a span of 12 bases.

This chain connects TRBV11-1 to TRBJ2-7; D ambiguous. The germline V and J ends were trimmed by 4 bases and 7 bases, with 8 bases remaining between them. Germline CDR1 and CDR2: SGHAT and FQDESV (reference sequence). The CDR3 spans 11 residues. CDR3 in DNA: TGTGCCAGCAGCTCCGGCTGGGAGCAGTACGTC. Its translation is CASSSGWEQYV.

The CDR3 reads CASSPYVNTEAFF. The CDR3 region has the DNA TGTGCCAGCTCACCCTACGTGAACACTGAAGCTTTCTTT. V is TRBV18 and J is TRBJ1-1; no clear D gene. The CDR3 length is 13 residues. The V and J ends lost 3 bases and 0 bases respectively, with 5 bases between them. CDR1 and CDR2 (germline): KGHSH, LQKENI.

V gene TRBV18 combines with J gene TRBJ1-2, with D tentatively TRBD1 (5 bases). Germline lookup yields CDR1 KGHSH and CDR2 LQKENI. The CDR3 loop spans 15 amino acids. Between the trimmed V and J ends, which lost 0 bases and 4 bases, there was a span of 12 bases. The CDR3 loop reads CASSPPAREGYGYTF. CDR3 bases: TGTGCCAGCTCACCACCGGCCAGGGAAGGCTATGGCTACACCTTC.

Only one count was recorded for this clone. The chain carries TRBV4-1 and TRBJ2-1; TRBD2 is a possible D gene (6 bases). This CDR3 region has 13 residues. The V gene lost 3 bases and the J gene lost 14 bases, with 17 bases spanning the gap. Germline loops: CDR1 MGHRA, CDR2 YSYEKL. As DNA, the CDR3 is TGCGCCAGCAGCCACCCCCTGGGCGGGGACGAGTTCTTC. It translates to CASSHPLGGDEFF.